One and the same sample provided the 24 T cell receptor beta chains below, sequenced in a study of cytomegalovirus exposure and HLA in healthy donors. Primers: 60 Vbeta forward and 13 Jbeta reverse. Sequencing was performed with immunoSEQ multiplex PCR; in TCRdb, only in-frame clones are kept and a portion is missing. Of under 200,000 clones in the sample, roughly four fifths were seen once. The sample consisted of PBMCs. The receptors stem from a woman under 30 in good health and CMV-seronegative.

The rearrangement links TRBV11-2 to TRBJ2-7, with 8 bases lining up with TRBD1. The CDR3 contains 14 residues. CDR1 is SGHAT and CDR2 is FQNNGV in the germline V gene. The trim removed 3 bases at V and 4 bases at J, leaving 5 bases unmatched. CDR3 in amino acids: CASSFGTGDYEQYF. As DNA, the CDR3 is TGTGCCAGCAGCTTCGGGACAGGAGATTACGAGCAGTACTTC.

The rearrangement links TRBV27 to TRBJ2-3; the match to TRBD1 covers 10 bases. Per the germline V gene, CDR1 is MNHEY and CDR2 is SMNVEV (reference sequence). The CDR3 is 14 amino acids. V was pared by 7 bases and J by 6 bases, with 7 bases of the junction left unmatched. The CDR3 sequence is CASKRQGAGDTQYF. CDR3 nucleotide sequence: TGTGCCAGCAAGAGACAGGGGGCAGGGGATACGCAGTATTTT.

V usage is TRBV6-5 and J usage is TRBJ2-7; TRBD2 agrees at 12 bases. The germline CDR1 and CDR2 sequences are MNHEY and SVGAGI. CDR3 length equals 16 residues. V lost 0 bases to trimming and J lost 1 base; unmatched junction nucleotides: 1. The CDR3 nucleotides read TGTGCCAGCAGTTACTCGACTAGCGGGAGTTCCTACGAGCAGTACTTC. It yields the protein CASSYSTSGSSYEQYF.

The chain couples TRBV27 to TRBJ2-1; 7 bases line up with TRBD1. CDR1 and CDR2 from the germline V gene are MNHEY and SMNVEV (reference sequence). This CDR3 has 15 residues. The V and J ends lost 3 bases and 2 bases, in that order; junction bases with no gene match: 4. The CDR3 bases are TGTGCCAGCAGTTTGTGTGACAGGGCCTACAATGAGCAGTTCTTC. Protein sequence: CASSLCDRAYNEQFF.

This chain connects TRBV27 to TRBJ1-6; D possibly corresponds to TRBD1 (5 bases). CDR3 length: 16 amino acids. CDR1 MNHEY and CDR2 SMNVEV come from the germline V gene (reference sequence). With 6 bases removed from V and 2 bases from J, the gap between germline ends came to 14 bases. CDR3 protein: CASSPSGAAYNSPLHF. The DNA of the CDR3 is TGTGCCAGCAGCCCGAGCGGGGCCGCCTATAATTCACCCCTCCACTTT.

The J gene is TRBJ2-7, the V gene TRBV7-8; the D gene is possibly TRBD1 (5 bases). Germline lookup yields CDR1 SGHVS and CDR2 FQNEAQ. This CDR3 has 13 amino acids. Trimming removed 5 bases from V and 2 bases from J, with 10 bases in between. CDR3 residues: CASSLRQTYEQYF. CDR3 bases: TGTGCCAGCAGCCTTAGACAGACCTACGAGCAGTACTTC. Drawing the rest from reference TRBV7-8 and TRBJ2-7, the complete variable domain is GAGVSQSPRYKVAKRGQDVALRCDPISGHVSLFWYQQALGQGPEFLTYFQNEAQLDKSGLPSDRFFAERPEGSVSTLKIQRTQQEDSAVYLCASSLRQTYEQYFGPGTRLTVT.

The chain recombines TRBV11-3 with TRBJ2-1; the D gene is possibly TRBD2 (5 bases). The CDR3 consists of 14 residues. V was cut by 8 bases and J by 4 bases, with 15 bases left in between. Germline V gene lookup returns CDR1 SGHNT and CDR2 YENEEA. The CDR3 here is CASGRGVGYNEQFF. CDR3 bases: TGTGCCAGCGGTCGGGGAGTAGGGTACAATGAGCAGTTCTTC.

The sample holds a few counts of this clone. The V and J genes are TRBV4-1 and TRBJ1-5; 11 nucleotides agree with TRBD1. CDR3 length: 19 amino acids. Germline V gene data show CDR1 as MGHRA and CDR2 as YSYEKL. J lost 1 base, V lost 0 bases, and 8 bases had no gene match. CDR3 sequence (DNA): TGCGCCAGCAGCCAAGAGGACAGGGGGCTCGTATACAGCAATCAGCCCCAGCATTTT. Its translation is CASSQEDRGLVYSNQPQHF.

This clone has a handful of counts. J is TRBJ1-2 and V is TRBV5-1; D ambiguous. The germline V and J ends were trimmed by 0 bases and 4 bases, with 10 bases remaining between them. CDR1 is SGHRS and CDR2 is YFSETQ in the germline V gene. This CDR3 spans 14 amino acids. The CDR3 DNA is TGCGCCAGCAGCTTGGACGCTATGTCCTATGGCTACACCTTC. Translating it yields CASSLDAMSYGYTF.

This sequence joins TRBV2 and TRBJ2-7; D unresolved. V lost 11 bases and J lost 0, with 11 bases in between. Per germline, CDR1 SNHLY and CDR2 FYNNEI. The length of the CDR3 is 12 residues. The CDR3 DNA reads as TGTGCCGTCCGAGACACCTCCTACGAGCAGTACTTC. As protein: CAVRDTSYEQYF. The whole variable domain, remainder taken from reference TRBV2 and TRBJ2-7, is EPEVTQTPSHQVTQMGQEVILRCVPISNHLYFYWYRQILGQKVEFLVSFYNNEISEKSEIFDDQFSVERPDGSNFTLKIRSTKLEDSAMYFCAVRDTSYEQYFGPGTRLTVT.

The gene calls are TRBV5-5 and TRBJ1-5, with a tentative D call TRBD1 (6 bases). This CDR3 comprises 18 residues. Trimming pared 1 base from V and 0 bases from J, leaving 17 bases between. Germline CDR1 SGHKS, CDR2 YYEKEE (reference sequence). Here the CDR3 DNA reads TGTGCCAGCAGCTTGAAGGTTAGGGACACAAATAGCAATCAGCCCCAGCATTTT. The encoded protein is CASSLKVRDTNSNQPQHF. The complete variable domain, with remaining parts taken from reference TRBV5-5 and TRBJ1-5, reads DAGVTQSPTHLIKTRGQQVTLRCSPISGHKSVSWYQQVLGQGPQFIFQYYEKEERGRGNFPDRFSARQFPNYSSELNVNALLLGDSALYLCASSLKVRDTNSNQPQHFGDGTRLSIL.

The chain links TRBV2 to TRBJ2-2, with D possibly matching TRBD2 (5 bases). CDR1 and CDR2 from the germline V gene are SNHLY and FYNNEI. The V end was cut by 3 bases, the J end by 4 bases, with 12 bases between. This CDR3 region has 15 residues. Here the CDR3 DNA reads TGTGCCAGCAGTGACGGGCGGGTGGGCACCGGGGAGCTGTTTTTT. This sequence encodes CASSDGRVGTGELFF.

The chain carries TRBV10-3 and TRBJ1-1, with 7 bases aligning to TRBD1. Germline-derived CDR1 and CDR2 are ENHRY and SYGVKD. The CDR3 is 15 residues long. Trimming cost V 6 bases and J 3 bases; bases outside gene matches: 10. The CDR3 DNA reads TGTGCCATCAGAAACAGGGGACGGTTCGACACTGAAGCTTTCTTT. Its protein product is CAIRNRGRFDTEAFF.

The rearrangement uses TRBV25-1 and TRBJ2-7; D not resolved. The CDR3 runs to 13 residues. V was pared by 5 bases and J by 1 base, with 9 bases between. Germline values: CDR1 MGHDK, CDR2 SYGVNS. The CDR3 protein is CASSRTVSYEQYF. The CDR3 nucleotides are TGTGCCAGCAGTAGAACAGTATCCTACGAGCAGTACTTC.

The CDR3 sequence: CASSIQVAGELFF. The CDR3 region has the DNA TGTGCCAGTAGTATCCAGGTGGCCGGGGAGCTGTTTTTT. This rearrangement joins TRBV19 to TRBJ2-2, with no clear D. Trimming shortened V by 3 bases and J by 6 bases, and 8 bases separated the two germline ends. This CDR3 comprises 13 residues. Germline CDR1 LNHDA, CDR2 SQIVND (reference sequence).

This clone was picked up one time. The chain employs TRBV29-1 and TRBJ2-7; TRBD1 is a possible D gene (6 bases). Trimming cost V 4 bases and J 4 bases, with 8 bases left between them. The CDR3 loop spans 11 amino acids. Germline V gene lookup returns CDR1 SQVTM and CDR2 ANQGSEA. The CDR3 loop reads CSVAGEYEQYF. CDR3 bases: TGCAGCGTTGCAGGGGAATACGAGCAGTACTTC.

The chain is built from TRBV6-1 and TRBJ1-3; no clear D. V was pared by 0 bases and J by 0 bases, with 12 bases between. CDR1 is MNHNS, CDR2 SASEGT, per germline. CDR3 size: 17 residues. The CDR3 sequence is CASSEAAGVRSGNTIYF. In nucleotides, the CDR3 is TGTGCCAGCAGTGAAGCGGCCGGGGTCCGCTCTGGAAACACCATATATTTT.

V and J are TRBV28 and TRBJ2-1; 10 nucleotides match TRBD2. After removal of 2 bases from V and 5 bases from J, the junction contained 12 bases not matched to a gene. This CDR3 region has 18 residues. Germline CDR1 reads MDHEN; CDR2 reads SYDVKM. CDR3 bases: TGTGCCAGCAGTTTAGCGGGAACTAGCGGGGCCCAAGACAATGAGCAGTTCTTC. Protein product: CASSLAGTSGAQDNEQFF.

A few counts support this clone. The chain links TRBV5-1 to TRBJ2-6, with 7 bases matching TRBD2. Germline V gene data show CDR1 as SGHRS and CDR2 as YFSETQ. This CDR3 is 16 amino acids long. Germline trimming cut 1 base from V and 2 bases from J; bases unmatched to any gene: 3. The DNA for the CDR3 is TGCGCCAGCAGCTTGTATGGGGGGGCTGGGGCCAACGTCCTGACTTTC. This gives the protein CASSLYGGAGANVLTF.

V and J are TRBV4-1 and TRBJ1-2, with TRBD1 matching over 9 bases. The trim removed 3 bases at V and 4 bases at J, leaving 3 bases unmatched. Germline V gene sequence: CDR1 MGHRA, CDR2 YSYEKL. CDR3 length equals 14 residues. CDR3 nucleotides: TGCGCCAGCAGCCAGGGGGACAGGGCCTATGGCTACACCTTC. It codes for CASSQGDRAYGYTF.

The rearrangement joins TRBV10-3 to TRBJ2-7, with a weak D call TRBD1 (5 bases). Between the trimmed V and J ends, which lost 6 bases and 3 bases, there was a span of 9 bases. This CDR3 has 12 amino acids. The germline V gene has CDR1 ENHRY and CDR2 SYGVKD. The chain's CDR3 is CAISQQDYEQYF. In nucleotides, the CDR3 is TGTGCCATCAGCCAACAGGACTACGAGCAGTACTTC.

The chain carries TRBV14 and TRBJ1-2; D is unresolved. V gave up 1 base and J gave up 14 bases, with 14 bases separating them. The CDR3 totals 12 residues. Germline V gives CDR1 SGHDN, CDR2 FVKESK. CDR3 DNA: TGTGCCAGCAGCCAAGCACCTGGGCTTATAACCTTC. Translation: CASSQAPGLITF. Full variable domain (remainder filled in from reference TRBV14 and TRBJ1-2): EAGVTQFPSHSVIEKGQTVTLRCDPISGHDNLYWYRRVMGKEIKFLLHFVKESKQDESGMPNNRFLAERTGGTYSTLKVQPAELEDSGVYFCASSQAPGLITFGSGTRLTVV.

V gene TRBV5-1 combines with J gene TRBJ2-1; 8 nucleotides agree with TRBD1. Looked up from germline, CDR1 is SGHRS and CDR2 is YFSETQ. The CDR3 is made up of 14 amino acids. V shed 4 bases, J shed 2 bases, and the junction held 2 bases outside the gene matches. This CDR3 is CASSQTGAYNEQFF. The CDR3 DNA follows: TGCGCCAGCAGCCAGACAGGGGCCTACAATGAGCAGTTCTTC. The variable domain in full, completed from reference TRBV5-1 and TRBJ2-1, reads KAGVTQTPRYLIKTRGQQVTLSCSPISGHRSVSWYQQTPGQGLQFLFEYFSETQRNKGNFPGRFSGRQFSNSRSEMNVSTLELGDSALYLCASSQTGAYNEQFFGPGTRLTVL.

This clone appeared a few times. The chain recombines TRBV14 with TRBJ1-2; D might be TRBD1 (5 bases). Germline V gives CDR1 SGHDN, CDR2 FVKESK. CDR3 length: 15 amino acids. Trimming took off 3 bases at V and 3 bases at J, with 14 bases between the two ends. DNA for the CDR3: TGTGCCAGCAGCCAGTCAATCTCAGGGTACTATGGCTACACCTTC. Protein sequence: CASSQSISGYYGYTF.